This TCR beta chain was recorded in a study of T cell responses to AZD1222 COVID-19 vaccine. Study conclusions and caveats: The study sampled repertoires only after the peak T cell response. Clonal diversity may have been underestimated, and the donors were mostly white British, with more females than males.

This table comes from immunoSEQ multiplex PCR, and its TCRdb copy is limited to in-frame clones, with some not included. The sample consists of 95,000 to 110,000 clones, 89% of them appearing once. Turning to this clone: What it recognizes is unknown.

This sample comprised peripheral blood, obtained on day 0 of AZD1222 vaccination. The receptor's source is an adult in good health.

CDR3 region: CASRLTPRGGKGYEQYF. CDR3 DNA: TGCGCCAGCAGACTCACCCCGAGGGGAGGGAAGGGTTACGAGCAGTACTTC. The chain joins TRBV5-1 to TRBJ2-7; 7 nucleotides match TRBD2. Losses at the gene ends were 5 bases for V and 4 bases for J; bases not matched to a gene: 18. This CDR3 has 17 amino acids. Germline CDR1 is SGHRS and CDR2 is YFSETQ.